Presented here are 30 T cell receptor beta chains from one specimen sequenced in a study of regulatory dendritic cells for organ transplantation. Assay: immunoSEQ multiplex PCR; the TCRdb copy retains only in-frame clones and omits some. The sample records under 30,000 clones, 75% to 80% being singletons. The sequencing sample was made of memory CD4+ T cells from blood. The sample's subset: CD45RO+ memory T cells. The origin of the receptors is a human donor in good health.

The chain has TRBV12-5 and TRBJ2-1, with D perhaps TRBD2 (5 bases). Germline V lookup: CDR1 LGHNT, CDR2 FRNRAP. The CDR3 is 14 amino acids. V lost 1 base and J 8 bases, leaving 12 bases between the germline ends. Written as DNA, the CDR3 is TGTGCTAGTGGTTTGGGTGGGAGTAGCGATGAGCAGTTCTTC. Translated: CASGLGGSSDEQFF. The complete variable domain, with remaining parts taken from reference TRBV12-5 and TRBJ2-1, reads DARVTQTPRHKVTEMGQEVTMRCQPILGHNTVFWYRQTMMQGLELLAYFRNRAPLDDSGMPKDRFSAEMPDATLATLKIQPSEPRDSAVYFCASGLGGSSDEQFFGPGTRLTVL.

The chain links TRBV2 to TRBJ1-2; 7 nucleotides align to TRBD1. V was pared by 3 bases and J by 8 bases, with 9 bases of the junction left unmatched. The CDR3 runs to 14 residues. CDR1 and CDR2 from the germline V gene are SNHLY and FYNNEI. CDR3 sequence: CASSDEGQGGGYTF. CDR3 in DNA: TGTGCCAGCAGTGACGAGGGGCAGGGGGGAGGCTACACCTTC.

V and J are TRBV19 and TRBJ2-2; no reliable D call. From germline, CDR1 is LNHDA and CDR2 SQIVND (reference sequence). V lost 7 bases and J lost 7, with 16 bases in between. The CDR3 covers 14 residues. CDR3 nucleotide sequence: TGTGCCAGTACCATAAGGCAGGCCCACGGGGAGCTGTTTTTT. Translation: CASTIRQAHGELFF.

The rearrangement links TRBV7-2 to TRBJ2-7; maybe TRBD1 (5 bases). Looked up from germline, CDR1 is SGHTA and CDR2 is FQGNSA. Trimming removed 0 bases from V and 9 bases from J, with 12 bases in between. This CDR3 region has 13 residues. CDR3 coding DNA: TGTGCCAGCAGCTTAGCGGTTGTGCAGGGGCAGTACTTC. Residues: CASSLAVVQGQYF.

This clone appeared once. The V call is TRBV27, the J call TRBJ2-6; D gene unclear. This CDR3 spans 19 amino acids. Germline CDR1 MNHEY, CDR2 SMNVEV (reference sequence). V lost 4 bases to trimming and J lost 0 bases, with 19 bases between them. CDR3 bases: TGTGCCAGCAGTTCCCTGGGGAATAGACCCAACTCTGGGGCCAACGTCCTGACTTTC. This translates into CASSSLGNRPNSGANVLTF.

By frequency in the sample, this clone is medium-sized. This chain connects TRBV2 to TRBJ2-1; 8 nucleotides agree with TRBD2. V shed 6 bases, J shed 5 bases, and the junction held 9 bases outside the gene matches. The CDR3 totals 15 residues. Germline loops: CDR1 SNHLY, CDR2 FYNNEI. For the CDR3, the DNA is TGTGCCAGCAGCCCCCCCAGCGGGGGCAACAATGAGCAGTTCTTC. This sequence encodes CASSPPSGGNNEQFF.

V gene TRBV6-5 combines with J gene TRBJ2-7; a weak D match, TRBD2 (6 bases). Germline V gene data show CDR1 as MNHEY and CDR2 as SVGAGI. Trimming shortened V by 7 bases and J by 4 bases, and 20 bases separated the two germline ends. This CDR3 spans 15 amino acids. The CDR3: CASTLQAGLGYEQYF. CDR3 DNA sequence: TGTGCCAGCACCCTGCAGGCGGGGTTGGGGTACGAGCAGTACTTC.

V and J are TRBV6-5 and TRBJ2-1; D is possibly TRBD1 or TRBD2 (7 bases each). This CDR3 has 15 amino acids. The germline V gene encodes CDR1 MNHEY and CDR2 SVGAGI. V was clipped by 6 bases and J by 4 bases, with 16 bases between them. The CDR3 loop reads CASSPQGGPYNEQFF. CDR3 coding DNA: TGTGCCAGCAGCCCTCAGGGGGGGCCTTACAATGAGCAGTTCTTC.

The gene calls are TRBV4-3 and TRBJ2-2; the D is unclear. Deletions cut 3 bases from V and 7 bases from J, with 9 bases between. There are 13 residues in the CDR3. CDR1 is LGHNA and CDR2 is YSLEER in the germline V gene. CDR3 bases: TGCGCCAGCAGCCAGACGGTAGGCGGGGAGCTGTTTTTT. Translated: CASSQTVGGELFF.

The chain uses TRBV6-1 and TRBJ2-5, with D perhaps matching TRBD1 (6 bases). CDR3 length equals 14 residues. The V gene lost 8 bases and the J gene lost 1 base, with 14 bases spanning the gap. Germline CDR1 MNHNS, CDR2 SASEGT. Here the CDR3 reads CASAQGQPQETQYF. The CDR3 nucleotides are TGTGCCAGCGCCCAAGGACAGCCCCAAGAGACCCAGTACTTC.

This clone was counted only a few times. The J gene is TRBJ2-5, the V gene TRBV4-2; 13 nucleotides align to TRBD2. J gave up 4 bases and V 4 bases, and 15 bases lay outside the gene matches. Germline loops: CDR1 LGHNA, CDR2 YNFKEQ. CDR3 length equals 19 residues. CDR3 residues: CASSLLREGGLAGRETQYF. In nucleotides, the CDR3 is TGTGCCAGCAGCCTCCTAAGGGAGGGGGGACTAGCGGGGAGAGAGACCCAGTACTTC.

The genes are TRBV20-1 and TRBJ2-5; no clear D. The CDR3 has 11 amino acids. V lost 0 bases, J lost 5 bases, and 4 bases lay in between. Germline lookup yields CDR1 DFQATT and CDR2 SNEGSKA (reference sequence). The CDR3 loop is CSARDHETQYF. CDR3 nucleotide sequence: TGCAGTGCTAGAGATCATGAGACCCAGTACTTC.

This chain links TRBV7-2 with TRBJ1-1, with 8 bases fitting TRBD1. This CDR3 has 14 amino acids. V was clipped by 1 base and J by 9 bases; unmatched bases: 7. In germline, CDR1 is SGHTA, CDR2 FQGNSA. CDR3 sequence reads: CASSLDRDRNKAFF. The DNA for the CDR3 is TGTGCCAGCAGCTTAGATCGGGACAGGAACAAAGCTTTCTTT.

For the CDR3, the DNA is TGTGCCAGCAGCACCGGAACTAGCTCCTACAATGAGCAGTTCTTC. Amino acids: CASSTGTSSYNEQFF. V usage is TRBV9 and J usage is TRBJ2-1, with a weak D call TRBD2 (5 bases). Germline lookup yields CDR1 SGDLS and CDR2 YYNGEE. The CDR3 has 15 amino acids. Trimming pared 4 bases from V and 0 bases from J, leaving 11 bases between.

The V call is TRBV4-2, the J call TRBJ2-1; D remains ambiguous. Germline-derived CDR1 and CDR2 are LGHNA and YNFKEQ. Trimming cost V 0 bases and J 7 bases, with 7 bases left between them. The CDR3 extends over 13 amino acids. CDR3 nucleotide sequence: TGTGCCAGCAGCCAAGATGAGGTAAATGAGCAGTTCTTC. This gives the protein CASSQDEVNEQFF.

The J gene is TRBJ1-2, the V gene TRBV4-3; D unclear. V lost 1 base and J lost 8, with 11 bases in between. This CDR3 spans 13 amino acids. Germline values: CDR1 LGHNA, CDR2 YSLEER. The DNA for the CDR3 is TGCGCCAGCAGCCAAGTAGCCGGGTTCGGCTACACCTTC. Its protein is CASSQVAGFGYTF.

The J gene is TRBJ2-5, the V gene TRBV10-3, with TRBD2 matching over 8 bases. Germline trimming cut 8 bases from V and 5 bases from J; bases unmatched to any gene: 7. There are 13 residues in the CDR3. The germline V gene has CDR1 ENHRY and CDR2 SYGVKD. In DNA form, the CDR3 reads TGTGCCATCCTGCGGGGGGTTGGGGAGACCCAGTACTTC. This translates into CAILRGVGETQYF.

V gene TRBV19 combines with J gene TRBJ1-1, with TRBD1 matching over 8 bases. V was clipped by 6 bases and J by 2 bases; unmatched bases: 8. Germline V gene lookup returns CDR1 LNHDA and CDR2 SQIVND (reference sequence). The CDR3 totals 15 residues. CDR3 sequence: CASRLFPGGNTEAFF. CDR3 in DNA: TGTGCCAGTAGGCTCTTCCCAGGGGGCAACACTGAAGCTTTCTTT.

This rearrangement joins TRBV28 to TRBJ2-7, with TRBD1 matching 9 bases. The J segment lost 5 bases and the V segment lost 5 bases, leaving 10 bases of the junction unmatched. Germline values: CDR1 MDHEN, CDR2 SYDVKM. CDR3 length: 15 amino acids. This CDR3 is CASSRDRTGADEQYF. CDR3 in DNA: TGTGCCAGCAGTCGAGATCGGACAGGGGCCGACGAGCAGTACTTC.

The chain couples TRBV2 to TRBJ2-2, with 7 positions matching TRBD2. J gave up 4 bases and V 6 bases, and 8 bases lay outside the gene matches. Germline V gives CDR1 SNHLY, CDR2 FYNNEI. The CDR3 extends over 15 amino acids. CDR3 amino acids: CASRGGTLGTGELFF. CDR3 nucleotide sequence: TGTGCCAGCAGGGGAGGGACCCTTGGCACCGGGGAGCTGTTTTTT.

The chain combines TRBV11-3 with TRBJ1-1; weak D call: TRBD1 (5 bases). Germline CDR1 is SGHNT and CDR2 is YENEEA. V lost 1 base and J lost 1, with 13 bases in between. There are 16 residues in the CDR3. CDR3 bases: TGTGCCAGCAGCTTAGGGACTTGGGGCCGGAACACTGAAGCTTTCTTT. Protein sequence: CASSLGTWGRNTEAFF.

The sample holds one count of this clone. DNA of the CDR3: TGTGCCAGCAGCTCGGGGAGCGGATTAAAAGCTTTCTTT. Translating gives CASSSGSGLKAFF. The chain recombines TRBV11-2 with TRBJ1-1; D not certain. Germline loops: CDR1 SGHAT, CDR2 FQNNGV. The V end was cut by 4 bases, the J end by 9 bases, with 15 bases between. The CDR3 is 13 residues long.

The chain links TRBV4-3 to TRBJ1-2; D remains ambiguous. The CDR3 consists of 14 residues. Germline CDR1 and CDR2: LGHNA and YSLEER. V lost 0 bases and J lost 5, with 10 bases in between. The CDR3 nucleotides read TGCGCCAGCAGCCAAGATCTTTGGGAGTATGGCTACACCTTC. Amino acid sequence: CASSQDLWEYGYTF.

The chain uses TRBV7-8 and TRBJ2-3; 12 bases match TRBD2. The CDR3 spans 15 residues. Germline CDR1 is SGHVS and CDR2 is FQNEAQ. The trim removed 5 bases at V and 2 bases at J, leaving 2 bases unmatched. CDR3 sequence reads: CASSRLAGDTDTQYF. As DNA, the CDR3 is TGTGCCAGCAGCCGACTAGCGGGGGACACAGATACGCAGTATTTT.

The chain uses TRBV20-1 and TRBJ1-2, with D perhaps matching TRBD1 (5 bases). The V end lost 5 bases, the J end lost 3 bases, and 7 bases lay between the germline ends. This CDR3 has 11 residues. Germline CDR1 is DFQATT and CDR2 is SNEGSKA (reference sequence). DNA of the CDR3: TGCAGTGCTTCGGGGGACTATGGCTACACCTTC. It yields the protein CSASGDYGYTF.

V gene TRBV19 combines with J gene TRBJ1-1, with a weak D call TRBD1 (6 bases). This CDR3 comprises 13 residues. Germline-derived CDR1 and CDR2 are LNHDA and SQIVND (reference sequence). V lost 6 bases and J lost 4, with 12 bases in between. The CDR3 DNA reads TGTGCCAGTAGGGGCAGGGGCGCCACTGAAGCTTTCTTT. Translation gives CASRGRGATEAFF. Variable domain in full (rest from reference TRBV19 and TRBJ1-1): DGGITQSPKYLFRKEGQNVTLSCEQNLNHDAMYWYRQDPGQGLRLIYYSQIVNDFQKGDIAEGYSVSREKKESFPLTVTSAQKNPTAFYLCASRGRGATEAFFGQGTRLTVV.

V usage is TRBV18 and J usage is TRBJ2-7; possibly TRBD1 or TRBD2 for D (6 bases each). V lost 2 bases to trimming and J lost 6 bases, with 17 bases between them. Germline loops: CDR1 KGHSH, CDR2 LQKENI. The CDR3 length is 15 residues. The CDR3 nucleotides are TGTGCCAGCTCACCAATGGGGCCGGGGGCGAGCGAGCAGTACTTC. Protein product: CASSPMGPGASEQYF. The whole variable domain, remainder taken from reference TRBV18 and TRBJ2-7, is NAGVMQNPRHLVRRRGQEARLRCSPMKGHSHVYWYRQLPEEGLKFMVYLQKENIIDESGMPKERFSAEFPKEGPSILRIQQVVRGDSAAYFCASSPMGPGASEQYFGPGTRLTVT.

The genes are TRBV30 and TRBJ2-7, with 7 nucleotides matching TRBD1. V lost 1 base to trimming and J lost 3 bases; unmatched junction nucleotides: 9. Germline V gene sequence: CDR1 GTSNPN, CDR2 SVGIG (reference sequence). The CDR3 sequence is 15 residues long. The CDR3 DNA reads TGTGCCTGGAGTGCCCAGGGACAGCTGAACTACGAGCAGTACTTC. Protein: CAWSAQGQLNYEQYF.

The V call is TRBV2, the J call TRBJ2-6; 7 positions match TRBD1. The CDR3 covers 17 residues. V dropped 5 bases and J dropped 0; count of bases not matched to a gene: 7. Germline CDR1 is SNHLY and CDR2 is FYNNEI. CDR3 amino acids: CASSPGTALSGANVLTF. The CDR3 DNA reads as TGTGCCAGCAGTCCCGGGACAGCTCTCTCTGGGGCCAACGTCCTGACTTTC.

The chain recombines TRBV5-1 with TRBJ2-5; unclear D gene. CDR1 and CDR2 from the germline V gene are SGHRS and YFSETQ. The CDR3 is 15 amino acids. V shed 1 base and J shed 5 bases, with 15 bases lying between them. The CDR3 is CASSLMARLGETQYF. CDR3 sequence (DNA): TGCGCCAGCAGCTTGATGGCCCGGCTGGGGGAGACCCAGTACTTC.